This TCR beta chain was found in a study of blood T cell repertoires in COVID-19. Study overall: Samples representing acute and convalescent COVID-19 were sourced from the United States, Italy and Spain. T cells, B-cell-depleted T cells, or PBMCs supplied cDNA or gDNA.

With 3 bases clipped from V and 7 bases from J, the junction kept 9 bases outside the gene matches. CDR3 length equals 15 residues. The germline gives CDR1 LGHNT, CDR2 FRNRAP. Per the original methods: Amplification of reference gene primers provided the estimated nucleated cell counts. Clones were sequenced by immunoSEQ multiplex PCR, and TCRdb holds only the in-frame ones, with some missing. V and J calls and clone size are those listed in that table; D and trimming were worked out from the DNA. The sample has under 65,000 clones, about nine tenths seen once. The TCR comes from a woman of 80 years or more with active COVID-19. The material sequenced was peripheral blood. The chain couples TRBV12-5 to TRBJ2-1, with TRBD1 identical over 7 bases. The chain's CDR3 is CASGFWAGGPNEQFF. The CDR3 region has the DNA TGTGCTAGTGGTTTCTGGGCAGGGGGTCCGAATGAGCAGTTCTTC.